The 21 T cell receptor beta chains in this list originate from one sample, sequenced in a study of OX40 agonist ivuxolimab in advanced cancers. The repertoire was sequenced with immunoSEQ multiplex PCR; TCRdb's copy has only in-frame clones and lacks some. The data show about 63,000 clones, 75% to 90% seen once. The starting material was CD4+ or CD8+ T cells sorted from blood, obtained in a trial of the OX40 agonist ivuxolimab. Receptor source: an adult with an advanced solid tumor such as melanoma, head and neck, liver or kidney cancer.

This CDR3 is CASRDRARDTEAFF. CDR3 nucleotide sequence: TGTGCCAGCAGGGACCGGGCGCGGGACACTGAAGCTTTCTTT. The V call is TRBV27, the J call TRBJ1-1; no reliable D call. Germline CDR1 and CDR2: MNHEY and SMNVEV (reference sequence). The germline V and J ends were trimmed by 6 bases and 3 bases, with 14 bases remaining between them. The CDR3 covers 14 residues.

This clone was counted once. Other nucleotide sequences from this sample produce the same CDR3. The chain links TRBV29-1 to TRBJ2-1; D not resolved. Trimming removed 4 bases from V and 5 bases from J, with 6 bases in between. The CDR3 has 11 residues. The V gene's germline CDR1 is SQVTM and CDR2 ANQGSEA. As DNA, the CDR3 is TGCAGCGTTGGTGGGGACAATGAGCAGTTCTTC. This gives the protein CSVGGDNEQFF.

The rearrangement uses TRBV5-1 and TRBJ2-1, with a possible D match to TRBD2 (6 bases). Germline V gives CDR1 SGHRS, CDR2 YFSETQ. The CDR3 is 14 amino acids. Between the trimmed V and J ends, which lost 4 bases and 0 bases, there was a span of 8 bases. In DNA form, the CDR3 reads TGCGCCAGCAGCCCGACTAGCTCCTACAATGAGCAGTTCTTC. It codes for CASSPTSSYNEQFF.

The rearrangement uses TRBV5-1 and TRBJ2-7, with a weak D call TRBD1 (6 bases). In germline, CDR1 is SGHRS, CDR2 YFSETQ. V lost 3 bases, J lost 3 bases, and 10 bases lay in between. CDR3 length: 13 residues. The CDR3 DNA is TGCGCCAGCAGCTGGACAGTCGACTACGAGCAGTACTTC. It is translated as CASSWTVDYEQYF. The variable domain in full, completed from reference TRBV5-1 and TRBJ2-7, reads KAGVTQTPRYLIKTRGQQVTLSCSPISGHRSVSWYQQTPGQGLQFLFEYFSETQRNKGNFPGRFSGRQFSNSRSEMNVSTLELGDSALYLCASSWTVDYEQYFGPGTRLTVT.

This chain connects TRBV9 to TRBJ2-3; no clear D. This CDR3 has 13 amino acids. Germline V gene lookup returns CDR1 SGDLS and CDR2 YYNGEE. Trimming left V 4 bases short and J 0 bases short, with 6 bases between. The CDR3 DNA is TGTGCCAGCAGCACGCTTAGCACAGATACGCAGTATTTT. It yields the protein CASSTLSTDTQYF.

The chain combines TRBV6-5 with TRBJ2-7; 11 bases fit TRBD1. Germline V CDR1 and CDR2: MNHEY, SVGAGI. V lost 2 bases to trimming and J lost 5 bases; unmatched junction nucleotides: 5. The CDR3 loop spans 15 amino acids. Here the CDR3 reads CASSYGTGGTDEQYF. In DNA form, the CDR3 reads TGTGCCAGCAGTTACGGGACAGGGGGGACGGACGAGCAGTACTTC.

The chain has TRBV27 and TRBJ2-7, with 7 bases fitting TRBD1. This CDR3 is built from 15 residues. Per the germline V gene, CDR1 is MNHEY and CDR2 is SMNVEV (reference sequence). Trimming removed 6 bases from V and 3 bases from J; junction bases left unmatched: 11. CDR3 coding DNA: TGTGCCAGCAGCTATCCGGGACAGCGAGTCTACGAGCAGTACTTC. This sequence encodes CASSYPGQRVYEQYF.

V is TRBV19 and J is TRBJ2-1, with TRBD1 matching over 7 bases. After removal of 1 base from V and 8 bases from J, the junction contained 8 bases not matched to a gene. The CDR3 length is 15 residues. Germline CDR1 and CDR2: LNHDA and SQIVND (reference sequence). The CDR3 sequence is CASSIVQGLGDEQFF. Written as DNA, the CDR3 is TGTGCCAGTAGTATAGTACAGGGGCTAGGGGATGAGCAGTTCTTC.

V and J are TRBV4-1 and TRBJ2-7; 10 bases are a match to TRBD1. This CDR3 region has 17 residues. V was clipped by 0 bases and J by 2 bases; unmatched bases: 7. Germline CDR1 is MGHRA and CDR2 is YSYEKL. The CDR3 nucleotides read TGCGCCAGCAGCCAAGATTTAGCGGGACAGGGGACCTACGAGCAGTACTTC. It translates to CASSQDLAGQGTYEQYF.

The genes are TRBV5-5 and TRBJ2-1; D perhaps matches TRBD2 (5 bases). Trimming took off 0 bases at V and 2 bases at J, with 9 bases between the two ends. The CDR3 is 15 amino acids. CDR1 is SGHKS and CDR2 is YYEKEE in the germline V gene (reference sequence). CDR3 in amino acids: CASSLGGYAYNEQFF. CDR3 nucleotides: TGTGCCAGCAGCTTGGGAGGGTACGCCTACAATGAGCAGTTCTTC.

The V call is TRBV27, the J call TRBJ2-3; D is ambiguous. V was cut by 5 bases and J by 2 bases, with 17 bases left in between. This CDR3 region has 16 residues. Germline CDR1 and CDR2: MNHEY and SMNVEV (reference sequence). CDR3: CASSRKPRPYTDTQYF. In DNA form, the CDR3 reads TGTGCCAGCAGTCGGAAGCCTCGGCCCTACACAGATACGCAGTATTTT.

The chain combines TRBV4-1 with TRBJ2-2; D gene unclear. CDR1 is MGHRA and CDR2 is YSYEKL in the germline V gene. CDR3 length: 14 amino acids. V was trimmed by 2 bases and J by 6 bases, leaving 10 bases between them. The CDR3 DNA reads as TGCGCCAGCAGCCAACTGAGGTTTGCCGGGGAGCTGTTTTTT. This sequence encodes CASSQLRFAGELFF.

This rearrangement joins TRBV7-9 to TRBJ1-5; D is uncertain. Germline loops: CDR1 SEHNR, CDR2 FQNEAQ (reference sequence). CDR3 size: 14 residues. The V and J ends lost 1 base and 6 bases respectively, with 10 bases between them. The CDR3 DNA reads TGTGCCAGCAGCTTAGTAGGGATGGGTCAGCCCCAGCATTTT. Its protein product is CASSLVGMGQPQHF.

CDR3 nucleotides: TGTGCCAGCAGTTTCGGGACTAGCGGGAGAGCAGAGACCCAGTACTTC. This sequence encodes CASSFGTSGRAETQYF. V gene TRBV5-6 combines with J gene TRBJ2-5; TRBD2 agrees at 14 bases. V shed 5 bases, J shed 4 bases, and the junction held 7 bases outside the gene matches. Germline values: CDR1 SGHDT, CDR2 YYEEEE. CDR3 size: 16 residues.

This chain links TRBV9 with TRBJ1-6; 7 nucleotides line up with TRBD1. Germline V gene data show CDR1 as SGDLS and CDR2 as YYNGEE. There are 17 residues in the CDR3. The V and J ends lost 0 bases and 4 bases, in that order; junction bases with no gene match: 7. As DNA, the CDR3 is TGTGCCAGCAGCGTAGAGGCCGGGACAGCGTATAATTCACCCCTCCACTTT. Translating it yields CASSVEAGTAYNSPLHF.

This chain links TRBV5-6 with TRBJ2-1; the match to TRBD2 covers 10 bases. The germline V gene encodes CDR1 SGHDT and CDR2 YYEEEE. V trimming: 2 bases; J trimming: 8 bases; junction bases outside the gene matches: 10. The length of the CDR3 is 16 residues. The CDR3 nucleotides are TGTGCCAGCAGCTTCCTGCCTAGCGGGAGATACTATGAGCAGTTCTTC. Encoded protein: CASSFLPSGRYYEQFF.

The chain links TRBV6-1 to TRBJ1-2; D gene uncertain. Trimming pared 7 bases from V and 1 base from J, leaving 16 bases between. Germline V gives CDR1 MNHNS, CDR2 SASEGT. This CDR3 has 15 residues. The CDR3 sequence: CASNPIGQINYGYTF. The CDR3 nucleotides read TGTGCCAGCAACCCGATTGGGCAGATTAACTATGGCTACACCTTC.

The chain has TRBV27 and TRBJ1-5; no clear D gene. The CDR3 is 17 residues long. Looked up from germline, CDR1 is MNHEY and CDR2 is SMNVEV (reference sequence). Between the trimmed V and J ends, which lost 0 bases and 7 bases, there was a span of 19 bases. In DNA, the CDR3 is TGTGCCAGCAGTTTATCCCAACTGACCCACCGGAGCCAGCCCCAGCATTTT. Translating gives CASSLSQLTHRSQPQHF.

This chain joins TRBV7-9 and TRBJ2-3; 9 nucleotides line up with TRBD2. The CDR3 spans 13 residues. The junction had 10 bases not matched to a gene; V was cut back by 11 bases and J by 7 bases. Germline V CDR1 and CDR2: SEHNR, FQNEAQ (reference sequence). CDR3 bases: TGTGCCGTAATTAGGGCGGGGGGGAATACGCAGTATTTT. It is translated as CAVIRAGGNTQYF.

J is TRBJ2-3 and V is TRBV4-1; a possible D gene is TRBD2 (5 bases). CDR3 length equals 12 residues. V was shortened by 9 bases and J by 8 bases, with 15 bases between the two germline ends. CDR1 MGHRA and CDR2 YSYEKL come from the germline V gene. The CDR3 nucleotides are TGCGCCAGTAGAGGACTCCAAAGTACGCAGTATTTT. Translation: CASRGLQSTQYF.

The V call is TRBV4-2, the J call TRBJ1-1, with D possibly TRBD1 on 6 matching bases. This CDR3 region has 16 residues. The ends were cut back, 0 bases at V and 2 bases at J, with 13 bases in the middle. In germline, CDR1 is LGHNA, CDR2 YNFKEQ. CDR3 DNA: TGTGCCAGCAGCCAAGAATCCGGGGGCCACAACACTGAAGCTTTCTTT. It encodes CASSQESGGHNTEAFF.